One sample yielded the 3 T cell receptor beta chains listed below, sequenced in a study of T cell changes during pregnancy in multiple sclerosis. The method was immunoSEQ multiplex PCR; TCRdb's version includes in-frame clones alone and lacks a portion of them. The sample has some 130,000 clones, roughly 95% seen once. The source material was peripheral blood, sampled after pregnancy. The receptor set was obtained from a female donor with multiple sclerosis, enrolled in a pregnancy study.

This chain uses TRBV27 with TRBJ2-2; TRBD1 is a possible D gene (6 bases). The CDR3 has 14 residues. The V end was cut by 3 bases, the J end by 1 base, with 6 bases between. Germline CDR1 MNHEY, CDR2 SMNVEV (reference sequence). The CDR3: CASSLGQNTGELFF. The CDR3 DNA is TGTGCCAGCAGTTTGGGACAGAACACCGGGGAGCTGTTTTTT.

This chain links TRBV6-1 with TRBJ2-3; D possibly corresponds to TRBD2 (5 bases). The CDR3 sequence is 12 residues long. V dropped 8 bases and J dropped 3 bases, with 9 bases sitting between them. In germline, CDR1 is MNHNS, CDR2 SASEGT. CDR3 sequence: CASDGETDTQYF. Here the CDR3 DNA reads TGTGCCAGCGACGGGGAAACAGATACGCAGTATTTT.

The gene calls are TRBV18 and TRBJ1-5; D gene unclear. Trimming took off 3 bases at V and 0 bases at J, with 6 bases between the two ends. This CDR3 has 14 amino acids. Germline values: CDR1 KGHSH, CDR2 LQKENI. In DNA, the CDR3 is TGTGCCAGCTCACCTGGCATTAGCAATCAGCCCCAGCATTTT. Amino acid sequence: CASSPGISNQPQHF.